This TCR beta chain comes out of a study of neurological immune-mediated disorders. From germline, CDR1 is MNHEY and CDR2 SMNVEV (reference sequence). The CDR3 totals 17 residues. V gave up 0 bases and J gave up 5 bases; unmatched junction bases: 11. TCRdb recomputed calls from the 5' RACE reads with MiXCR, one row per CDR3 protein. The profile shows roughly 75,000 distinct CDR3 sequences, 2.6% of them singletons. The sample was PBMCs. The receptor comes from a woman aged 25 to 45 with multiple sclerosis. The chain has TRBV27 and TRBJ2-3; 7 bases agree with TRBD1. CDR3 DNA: TGTGCCAGCAGTTTATCGGAAGTTGCAGGGGGTATAGATACGCAGTATTTT. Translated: CASSLSEVAGGIDTQYF.